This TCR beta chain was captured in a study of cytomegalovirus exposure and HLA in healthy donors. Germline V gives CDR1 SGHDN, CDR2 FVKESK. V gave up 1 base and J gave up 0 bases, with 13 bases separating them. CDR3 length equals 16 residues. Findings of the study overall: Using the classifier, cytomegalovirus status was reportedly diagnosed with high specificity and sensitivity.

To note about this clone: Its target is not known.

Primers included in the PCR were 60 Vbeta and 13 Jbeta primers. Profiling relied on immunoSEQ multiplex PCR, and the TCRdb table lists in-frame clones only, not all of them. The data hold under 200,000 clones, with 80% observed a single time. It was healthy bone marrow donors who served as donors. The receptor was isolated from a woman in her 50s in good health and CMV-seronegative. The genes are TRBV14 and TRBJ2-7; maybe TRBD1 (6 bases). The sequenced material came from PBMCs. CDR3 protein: CASSQGLTGYSYEQYF. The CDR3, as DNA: TGTGCCAGCAGCCAAGGTTTGACAGGATACTCCTACGAGCAGTACTTC.